These 21 T cell receptor beta chains originate from one sample sequenced in a study of shared clonotypes between healthy human individuals. Method: immunoSEQ multiplex PCR; TCRdb's copy keeps in-frame clones and lacks some. The sample shows some 510,000 clones, 79% of them seen only once. The specimen sequenced was PBMCs. These receptors all come from a woman aged 40 to 50 in good health. Some clones in this sample may be carry-over from other donors' samples.

This sequence joins TRBV4-1 and TRBJ2-1, with D unresolved. Germline values: CDR1 MGHRA, CDR2 YSYEKL. V lost 5 bases, J lost 9 bases, and 20 bases lay in between. The CDR3 is 15 amino acids. The CDR3 nucleotides are TGCGCCAGCAGCTCCACCGCGGTGAGGTATACTGAGCAGTTCTTC. It translates to CASSSTAVRYTEQFF.

This clone was found a few times. The chain has TRBV7-9 and TRBJ1-5; D may be TRBD1 (5 bases). Per the germline V gene, CDR1 is SEHNR and CDR2 is FQNEAQ (reference sequence). This CDR3 has 12 residues. V was shortened by 3 bases and J by 6 bases, with 6 bases between the two germline ends. CDR3 loop: CASSFGGQPQHF. The CDR3 region has the DNA TGTGCCAGCAGCTTTGGGGGTCAGCCCCAGCATTTT.

The chain recombines TRBV7-2 with TRBJ2-5; D is unresolved. V was clipped by 2 bases and J by 4 bases, with 11 bases between them. The CDR3 runs 14 residues. Germline CDR1 reads SGHTA; CDR2 reads FQGNSA. For the CDR3, the DNA is TGTGCCAGCAGCTTAAGGGTGGCTACAGAGACCCAGTACTTC. Amino acids: CASSLRVATETQYF.

The rearrangement links TRBV5-4 to TRBJ2-1, with TRBD2 matching over 7 bases. The germline V gene has CDR1 SGHNT and CDR2 YYREEE (reference sequence). The ends lost 4 bases at V and 1 base at J; junction bases unmatched: 8. This CDR3 is built from 16 residues. The CDR3 nucleotides are TGTGCCAGCAGCCAGCCTAGCGGAGAGTCCTACAATGAGCAGTTCTTC. The encoded protein is CASSQPSGESYNEQFF.

This chain joins TRBV5-1 and TRBJ1-3, with D unclear. CDR1 SGHRS and CDR2 YFSETQ come from the germline V gene. This CDR3 has 14 amino acids. V was shortened by 3 bases and J by 4 bases, with 11 bases between the two germline ends. CDR3 amino acids: CASSSSGTGNTIYF. The CDR3 DNA reads TGCGCCAGCAGCTCCTCGGGAACGGGAAACACCATATATTTT.

This chain links TRBV2 with TRBJ2-1, with TRBD2 identical over 7 bases. The CDR3 is 14 amino acids. V lost 1 base to trimming and J lost 4 bases; unmatched junction nucleotides: 1. Per germline, CDR1 SNHLY and CDR2 FYNNEI. In nucleotides, the CDR3 is TGTGCCAGCAGTGAAGGGACTAGTTACAATGAGCAGTTCTTC. Its translation: CASSEGTSYNEQFF.

This clone was found once. This chain joins TRBV6-1 and TRBJ1-2; D gene ambiguous. Germline CDR1 reads MNHNS; CDR2 reads SASEGT. The CDR3 consists of 15 residues. V lost 1 base, J lost 3 bases, and 12 bases lay in between. CDR3 coding DNA: TGTGCCAGCAGTGAAGGGTTGGGATTTGACTATGGCTACACCTTC. This gives the protein CASSEGLGFDYGYTF.

The chain is built from TRBV14 and TRBJ2-7; possible D gene TRBD2, 7 bases. Germline CDR1 reads SGHDN; CDR2 reads FVKESK. CDR3 length equals 13 residues. V was trimmed by 1 base and J by 6 bases, leaving 10 bases between them. The CDR3 DNA is TGTGCCAGCAGCCAAGTGGCGGGGGCCGAGCAGTACTTC. Its translation is CASSQVAGAEQYF.

The genes are TRBV2 and TRBJ2-3; 11 nucleotides line up with TRBD2. The CDR3 is 16 amino acids. The J segment lost 4 bases and the V segment lost 5 bases, leaving 8 bases of the junction unmatched. From germline, CDR1 is SNHLY and CDR2 FYNNEI. DNA for the CDR3: TGTGCCAGCAGTCCTACTAGCGGGAGCCCGGCAGATACGCAGTATTTT. Amino acids: CASSPTSGSPADTQYF.

The V gene is TRBV6-5, the J gene TRBJ2-1; 12 bases line up with TRBD2. Trimming took 2 bases from V and 7 from J; bases not matched to a gene: 3. The CDR3 has 15 residues. Germline-derived CDR1 and CDR2 are MNHEY and SVGAGI. The CDR3 sequence is CASSYRTSGTNEQFF. CDR3 nucleotide sequence: TGTGCCAGCAGTTACAGGACTAGCGGGACAAATGAGCAGTTCTTC.

The chain couples TRBV6-1 to TRBJ2-7, with a weak D call TRBD1 (6 bases). Trimming took 4 bases from V and 3 from J, leaving 7 bases between them. Germline V gene data show CDR1 as MNHNS and CDR2 as SASEGT. CDR3 length: 12 amino acids. The CDR3 region has the DNA TGTGCCAGCAGTGGGGGGCTCTACGAGCAGTACTTC. Translated, it gives CASSGGLYEQYF.

The V and J genes are TRBV29-1 and TRBJ2-7; 9 nucleotides agree with TRBD1. CDR1 and CDR2 from the germline V gene are SQVTM and ANQGSEA. The CDR3 has 13 amino acids. V lost 6 bases and J lost 2; bases outside the gene matches: 5. This chain's CDR3 is CSVGTGGAYEQYF. The CDR3 nucleotides are TGCAGCGTAGGCACAGGGGGCGCCTACGAGCAGTACTTC.

The chain combines TRBV5-1 with TRBJ2-2; 9 nucleotides line up with TRBD2. With V trimmed by 3 bases and J by 7 bases, 10 bases remained unmatched. CDR3 length equals 16 residues. Per germline, CDR1 SGHRS and CDR2 YFSETQ. DNA of the CDR3: TGCGCCAGCAGCTCACTAGCGGGCGAAGGGGTCGGGGAGCTGTTTTTT. Protein product: CASSSLAGEGVGELFF.

The V call is TRBV7-9, the J call TRBJ1-1; the D is unclear. V was trimmed by 3 bases and J by 4 bases, leaving 12 bases between them. CDR1 and CDR2 (germline): SEHNR, FQNEAQ (reference sequence). The CDR3 runs 14 residues. As DNA, the CDR3 is TGTGCCAGCAGCTTCGTGGGCGCGGGCACTGAAGCTTTCTTT. Amino acids: CASSFVGAGTEAFF.

The CDR3, as DNA: TGTGCCAGCAGCCAAGGGGACTTCTACACAGATACGCAGTATTTT. It translates to CASSQGDFYTDTQYF. The chain is built from TRBV7-3 and TRBJ2-3; the D gene is possibly TRBD2 (6 bases). In germline, CDR1 is SGHTA, CDR2 FQGTGA. Trimming pared 5 bases from V and 2 bases from J, leaving 14 bases between. This CDR3 region has 15 residues. Complete variable domain (other parts from reference TRBV7-3 and TRBJ2-3): GAGVSQTPSNKVTEKGKYVELRCDPISGHTALYWYRQSLGQGPEFLIYFQGTGAADDSGLPNDRFFAVRPEGSVSTLKIQRTERGDSAVYLCASSQGDFYTDTQYFGPGTRLTVL.

This chain connects TRBV7-2 to TRBJ2-5; D is ambiguous. The CDR3 is 14 residues long. Trimming removed 1 base from V and 4 bases from J, with 10 bases in between. The V gene's germline CDR1 is SGHTA and CDR2 FQGNSA. The CDR3 loop is CASSLVPLGETQYF. CDR3 nucleotides: TGTGCCAGCAGCTTAGTTCCCCTCGGAGAGACCCAGTACTTC.

The rearrangement links TRBV9 to TRBJ2-1; D unclear. Germline CDR1 SGDLS, CDR2 YYNGEE. V lost 0 bases, J lost 5 bases, and 6 bases lay in between. The CDR3 loop spans 13 amino acids. CDR3 sequence: CASSVEDDNEQFF. The CDR3 bases are TGTGCCAGCAGCGTAGAAGACGACAATGAGCAGTTCTTC.

This sequence joins TRBV18 and TRBJ2-2; no reliable D call. Trimming left V 2 bases short and J 4 bases short, with 17 bases between. Germline CDR1 and CDR2: KGHSH and LQKENI. This CDR3 has 17 residues. This CDR3 reads CASSPWSPQMGTGELFF. The CDR3 DNA reads TGTGCCAGCTCACCATGGTCTCCCCAGATGGGCACCGGGGAGCTGTTTTTT.

The chain recombines TRBV5-8 with TRBJ1-3, with D uncertain. This CDR3 is 14 amino acids long. The germline gives CDR1 SGHTS, CDR2 YDEGEE. The ends were cut back, 6 bases at V and 0 bases at J, with 10 bases in the middle. The CDR3 is CASNQISSGNTIYF. CDR3 sequence (DNA): TGTGCCAGCAACCAGATAAGCTCTGGAAACACCATATATTTT.

The chain uses TRBV11-2 and TRBJ2-5, with 9 bases matching TRBD1. Germline trimming cut 4 bases from V and 10 bases from J; bases unmatched to any gene: 7. This CDR3 region has 13 residues. Germline assignment: CDR1 SGHAT and CDR2 FQNNGV. CDR3 region: CASSYSGDRDQYF. As DNA, the CDR3 is TGTGCCAGCAGCTACTCCGGGGACAGGGACCAGTACTTC.

The chain employs TRBV19 and TRBJ2-5; D may be TRBD1 or TRBD2 (5 bases each). The CDR3 has 13 residues. In germline, CDR1 is LNHDA, CDR2 SQIVND (reference sequence). With 6 bases removed from V and 7 bases from J, the gap between germline ends came to 15 bases. This chain's CDR3 is CASSPSRDGTQYF. The CDR3 bases are TGTGCCAGTAGCCCCTCCCGGGACGGGACCCAGTACTTC. The entire variable domain, with the rest obtained from reference TRBV19 and TRBJ2-5, is as follows: DGGITQSPKYLFRKEGQNVTLSCEQNLNHDAMYWYRQDPGQGLRLIYYSQIVNDFQKGDIAEGYSVSREKKESFPLTVTSAQKNPTAFYLCASSPSRDGTQYFGPGTRLLVL.